The clone carrying this T cell receptor (beta chain) has just a few counts. TCRdb used MiXCR to reprocess the 5' RACE reads, holding one entry per CDR3 protein. The sample records tens of thousands of distinct CDR3 sequences, over 25% being singletons. V trimming: 0 bases; J trimming: 6 bases; junction bases outside the gene matches: 7. This CDR3 is built from 15 residues. The germline V gene has CDR1 SGHRS and CDR2 YFSETQ. This clonotype was obtained from a female donor with breast cancer. Source material: memory CD4+ T cells sorted from a lymph node. Specified subset: memory CD4+ T cells, CD4+CD45RO+CD25-. The V gene is TRBV5-1, the J gene TRBJ2-5; 8 nucleotides align to TRBD1. CDR3 amino acids: CASSLAQGAGKTQYF. The CDR3, as DNA: TGCGCCAGCAGCTTGGCCCAGGGGGCGGGAAAGACCCAGTACTTC. Full variable domain (remainder filled in from reference TRBV5-1 and TRBJ2-5): KAGVTQTPRYLIKTRGQQVTLSCSPISGHRSVSWYQQTPGQGLQFLFEYFSETQRNKGNFPGRFSGRQFSNSRSEMNVSTLELGDSALYLCASSLAQGAGKTQYFGPGTRLLVL.